A selection of T cell receptor beta chains follows, all from one sample in a study of blood T cell repertoires in COVID-19. This table comes from immunoSEQ multiplex PCR, and its TCRdb copy is limited to in-frame clones, with some not included. This table holds 25,000 to 35,000 clones, under 85% found once. What was sequenced was peripheral blood. The source is a woman aged 80 or older with acute or convalescent COVID-19. Each CDR3 is given with its conserved first and last residue. D genes are given only for firm matches. Clone size is not always given. Where it is, it says once, few, many or a class for expanded clones.

j_call d_call clone_size cdr3_length v_call cdr3_aa cdr3_nt
TRBJ1-1 . . 14 TRBV28 CANRTSGEGTEAFF TGTGCCAACAGAACTTCAGGGGAAGGAACTGAAGCTTTCTTT
TRBJ2-3 . . 14 TRBV7-9 CASSSSTATDTQYF TGTGCCAGCAGCTCGTCGACAGCCACAGATACGCAGTATTTT
TRBJ2-7 . . 12 TRBV18 CASSPRGHEQYF TGTGCCAGCTCACCGAGAGGCCACGAGCAGTACTTC
TRBJ2-3 TRBD1 . 15 TRBV6-5 CASSPGQGITDTQYF TGTGCCAGCAGTCCGGGACAGGGGATCACAGATACGCAGTATTTT
TRBJ1-2 TRBD1 . 13 TRBV7-2 CASGSGTGGGYTF TGTGCCAGCGGTTCCGGGACAGGGGGTGGCTACACCTTC
TRBJ2-3 . . 16 TRBV19 CASSIGGWPGTDTQYF TGTGCCAGTAGTATTGGTGGGTGGCCCGGGACAGATACGCAGTATTTT
TRBJ1-4 . . 12 TRBV2 CASSAVNEKLFF TGTGCCAGCTCAGCGGTAAATGAAAAACTGTTTTTT
TRBJ2-2 TRBD1 . 16 TRBV4-3 CASSVTGTGRTGELFF TGCGCCAGCAGTGTAACCGGGACAGGGCGGACCGGGGAGCTGTTTTTT
TRBJ1-2 TRBD1 . 15 TRBV5-4 CASSLDRPTGRGYTF TGTGCCAGCAGCTTGGACAGACCGACAGGGAGAGGCTACACCTTC
TRBJ1-5 . . 16 TRBV21-1 CASRKQMTGENQPQHF TGTGCCAGCAGAAAACAAATGACAGGGGAAAATCAGCCCCAGCATTTT
TRBJ1-4 TRBD1 . 14 TRBV2 CASSLDRGHDKLFF TGTGCCAGCAGTCTGGACAGGGGGCACGACAAACTGTTTTTT
TRBJ1-4 . . 19 TRBV28 CASSLLLAVVTGHTEKLFF TGTGCCAGCAGTTTATTGTTGGCTGTGGTGACAGGACACACCGAAAAACTGTTTTTT
TRBJ2-1 . . 13 TRBV30 CAWTLTMYNEQFF TGTGCCTGGACTCTCACTATGTACAATGAGCAGTTCTTC
TRBJ1-6 TRBD1 . 17 TRBV6-4 CASSDHGTGISGSPLHF TGTGCCAGCAGTGACCACGGGACAGGGATATCTGGTTCACCCCTCCACTTT
TRBJ2-7 TRBD1 . 14 TRBV5-1 CASSPGQGTGEQYF TGCGCCAGCAGCCCCGGACAGGGCACAGGGGAGCAGTACTTC
TRBJ1-1 . . 13 TRBV19 CASSNQGPAEAFF TGTGCCAGTAGTAATCAGGGCCCGGCTGAAGCTTTCTTT
TRBJ2-7 . . 14 TRBV5-4 CASSSRDFAGEQYF TGTGCCAGCAGCTCCCGGGACTTCGCAGGAGAGCAGTACTTC
TRBJ2-7 TRBD2 . 14 TRBV28 CASRPSGSSYEQYF TGTGCCAGCAGGCCTAGCGGGAGCTCCTACGAGCAGTACTTC
TRBJ1-1 TRBD1 . 13 TRBV24-1 CATRENRGAEAFF TGTGCCACCAGAGAGAACAGGGGTGCGGAAGCTTTCTTT
TRBJ1-4 TRBD1 . 15 TRBV3-1/TRBV3-2 CASRLGGGVDEKLFF TGTGCCAGCAGACTCGGAGGGGGCGTTGATGAAAAACTGTTTTTT
TRBJ2-7 . . 14 TRBV5-4 CASSLAGGSYEQYF TGTGCCAGCAGCTTGGCCGGGGGCTCCTACGAGCAGTACTTC
TRBJ2-3 . . 15 TRBV9 CASSPRQASTDTQYF TGTGCCAGCAGCCCCCGACAGGCAAGCACAGATACGCAGTATTTT
TRBJ2-2 TRBD2 . 19 TRBV5-4 CASSSGALGLAGVVGELFF TGTGCCAGCAGTTCAGGGGCTTTGGGACTAGCGGGAGTCGTCGGGGAGCTGTTTTTT
TRBJ1-1 . . 13 TRBV2 CASKNEGNTEAFF TGTGCCAGCAAGAACGAGGGGAACACTGAAGCTTTCTTT
TRBJ2-1 . . 14 TRBV5-1 CASSLDRVYNEQFF TGCGCCAGCAGCTTGGACAGGGTTTACAATGAGCAGTTCTTC
TRBJ1-5 . . 17 TRBV16 CASSQSIAATSNQPQHF TGTGCCAGCAGCCAATCGATCGCGGCGACTAGCAATCAGCCCCAGCATTTT
TRBJ1-6 . . 13 TRBV11-2 CASSSDWNSPLHF TGTGCCAGCAGCTCCGACTGGAATTCACCCCTCCACTTT
TRBJ2-3 TRBD2 . 14 TRBV6-5 CATRPVLLAGDPIF TGTGCCACCAGGCCCGTTCTGCTAGCGGGGGACCCCATTTTT
TRBJ2-2 . . 15 TRBV5-1 CASSLVIGARGELFF TGCGCCAGCAGCTTGGTTATTGGGGCGCGGGGGGAGCTGTTTTTT
TRBJ2-5 TRBD2 once 13 TRBV7-3 CASSPGLAGTQYF TGTGCCAGCAGCCCGGGACTAGCGGGGACCCAGTACTTC
TRBJ2-5 . . 20 TRBV23-1 CASSQRQEEEAGSYKETQYF TGCGCCAGCAGTCAAAGGCAGGAGGAAGAGGCCGGCTCTTACAAAGAGACCCAGTACTTC
TRBJ2-7 . few 16 TRBV19 CASSIDSAGGSYEQYF TGTGCCAGTAGTATAGACTCGGCGGGCGGTTCCTACGAGCAGTACTTC
TRBJ2-7 TRBD2 . 14 TRBV5-5 CASSEGEGRDEQYF TGTGCCAGCAGTGAAGGGGAGGGTAGGGACGAGCAGTACTTC
TRBJ2-7 . many 14 TRBV18 CASSPPVSSYEQYF TGTGCCAGCTCGCCCCCAGTCTCCTCCTACGAGCAGTACTTC
TRBJ1-1 TRBD1 . 16 TRBV2 CASRAMRDRGRTEAFF TGTGCCAGCAGAGCTATGAGAGACAGGGGGCGGACTGAAGCTTTCTTT
TRBJ2-1 . . 14 TRBV20-1 CSASGERGHNEQFF TGCAGTGCTAGTGGCGAGAGAGGGCACAATGAGCAGTTCTTC
TRBJ2-2 TRBD1 . 15 TRBV6-6 CASSYQGVVTGELFF TGTGCCAGCAGTTACCAGGGGGTGGTCACCGGGGAGCTGTTTTTT
TRBJ1-2 TRBD1 . 13 TRBV28 CASSGGTAYGYTF TGTGCCAGCAGTGGCGGGACAGCCTATGGCTACACCTTC
TRBJ2-2 . . 14 TRBV9 CASSLQGGTGELFF TGTGCCAGCAGCCTTCAGGGGGGCACCGGGGAGCTGTTTTTT
TRBJ1-6 TRBD1 . 14 TRBV19 CASSPGTANSPLHF TGTGCCAGTAGTCCCGGGACAGCAAATTCACCCCTCCACTTT
TRBJ2-6 . . 16 TRBV19 CASSTPQGSGANVLTF TGTGCCAGTAGTACCCCCCAGGGGTCCGGGGCCAACGTCCTGACTTTC
TRBJ2-3 . . 11 TRBV30 CAWTEGATQYF TGTGCCTGGACGGAGGGGGCAACGCAGTATTTT
TRBJ1-5 . few 16 TRBV6-6 CASSSGGWDSNQPQHF TGTGCCAGCAGTTCAGGAGGGTGGGATAGCAATCAGCCCCAGCATTTT
TRBJ2-2 TRBD2 . 19 TRBV9 CASSVEEGLAGGRGGELFF TGTGCCAGCAGCGTAGAGGAGGGACTAGCGGGGGGTCGTGGCGGGGAGCTGTTTTTT
TRBJ1-2 . once 16 TRBV4-1 CASSQVPLQGNYGYTF TGCGCCAGCAGCCAAGTTCCTCTACAGGGAAACTATGGCTACACCTTC
TRBJ1-5 TRBD1 . 14 TRBV27 CASSRDRGNQPQHF TGTGCCAGCAGTCGGGACAGGGGTAATCAGCCCCAGCATTTT